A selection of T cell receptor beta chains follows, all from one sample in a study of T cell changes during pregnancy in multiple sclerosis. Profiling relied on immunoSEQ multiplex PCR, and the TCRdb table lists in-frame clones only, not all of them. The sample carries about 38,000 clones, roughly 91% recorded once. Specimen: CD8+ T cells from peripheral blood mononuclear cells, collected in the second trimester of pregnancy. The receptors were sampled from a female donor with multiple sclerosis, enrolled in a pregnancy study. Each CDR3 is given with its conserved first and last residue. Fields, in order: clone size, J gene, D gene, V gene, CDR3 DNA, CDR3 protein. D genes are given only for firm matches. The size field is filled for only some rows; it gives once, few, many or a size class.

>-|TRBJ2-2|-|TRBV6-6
TGTGCCAGCAGTTACGACCCGGGGTCGGCCGGGGAGCTGTTTTTT
CASSYDPGSAGELFF
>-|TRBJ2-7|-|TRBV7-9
TGTGCCAGCAGCTTAGCGCTAGGGGCAGGGTACGAGCAGTACTTC
CASSLALGAGYEQYF
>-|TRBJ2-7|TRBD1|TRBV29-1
TGCAGCGTTGAGGACAGGGCGTCTTCCTACGAGCAGTACTTC
CSVEDRASSYEQYF
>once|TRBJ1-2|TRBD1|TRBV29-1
TGCAGCGTTCTCTCCGGGACAGGGAATGGCTACACCTTC
CSVLSGTGNGYTF
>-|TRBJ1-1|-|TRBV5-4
TGTGCCAGCAGCCCACAGGTCATGAACACTGAAGCTTTCTTT
CASSPQVMNTEAFF
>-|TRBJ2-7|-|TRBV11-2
TGTGCCAGCAGCACCTTTCCTAGGGCAGGGGACGAGCAGTACTTC
CASSTFPRAGDEQYF
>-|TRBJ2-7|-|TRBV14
TGTGCCAGCAGCCTAGGGAGGCACTACGAGCAGTACTTC
CASSLGRHYEQYF
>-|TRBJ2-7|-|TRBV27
TGTGCCAGCAGTTCAAGTGGCAGGGATCCCGAGCAGTACTTC
CASSSSGRDPEQYF
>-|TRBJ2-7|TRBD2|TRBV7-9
TGTGCCAGCAGCCGGCGGACTAGCGGGGGCCTGAGCTCCTACGAGCAGTACTTC
CASSRRTSGGLSSYEQYF
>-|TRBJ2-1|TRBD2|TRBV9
TGTGCCAGCAGCGCCCACTTAGCGGGGGGGCCGGCTGAGCAGTTCTTC
CASSAHLAGGPAEQFF
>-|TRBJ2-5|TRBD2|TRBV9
TGTGCCAGCAGCGTAGAATCTAGCGGAATCCAAGAGACCCAGTACTTC
CASSVESSGIQETQYF
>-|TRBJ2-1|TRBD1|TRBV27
TGTGCCAGCAGTTTGGGGCGACAGGGCTCCTACAATGAGCAGTTCTTC
CASSLGRQGSYNEQFF
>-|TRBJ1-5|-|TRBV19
TGTGCCAGTACCGCGGACAGTCAACTATATAGCAATCAGCCCCAGCATTTT
CASTADSQLYSNQPQHF
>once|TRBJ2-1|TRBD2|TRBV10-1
TGCGCCAGCAGTGAGTTCGTCGCGGGAGGAGGGGGTGAGCAGTTCTTC
CASSEFVAGGGGEQFF
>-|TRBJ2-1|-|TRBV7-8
TGTGCCAGCAGCCAGAAATCCGCTCTCAATGAGCAGTTCTTC
CASSQKSALNEQFF
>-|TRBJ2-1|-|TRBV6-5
TGTGCCAGCAGTTACGCCGGTAACAATGAGCAGTTCTTC
CASSYAGNNEQFF
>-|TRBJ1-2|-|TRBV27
TGTGCCAGCACATCGTTCGGTGTCAGGGGTACCTATGGCTACACCTTC
CASTSFGVRGTYGYTF
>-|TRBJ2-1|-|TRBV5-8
TGTGCCAGCAGCCCCCTAGCCGCGAGCTCCTACAATGAGCAGTTCTTC
CASSPLAASSYNEQFF
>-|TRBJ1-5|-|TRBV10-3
TGTGCCATCAGTGAGGGCAGCAATCAGCCCCAGCATTTT
CAISEGSNQPQHF
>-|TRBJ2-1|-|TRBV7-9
TGTGCCAGCAGCTCCGCCGTCGAGTTTCCCTACAATGAGCAGTTCTTC
CASSSAVEFPYNEQFF
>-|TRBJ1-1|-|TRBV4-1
TGCGCCAGCAGCCTCCAACAAGGGGAACACACTGAAGCTTTCTTT
CASSLQQGEHTEAFF
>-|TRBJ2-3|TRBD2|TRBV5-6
TGTGCCAGCAGCTTAGAGCGGGATCAAACCCCAGATACGCAGTATTTT
CASSLERDQTPDTQYF
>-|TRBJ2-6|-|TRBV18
TGTGCCAGCTCACCAATCACAGGGAGCTCTGGGGCCAACGTCCTGACTTTC
CASSPITGSSGANVLTF
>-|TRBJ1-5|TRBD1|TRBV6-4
TGTGCCAGCAGTGTTGGGGACAGCGGCAATCAGCCCCAGCATTTT
CASSVGDSGNQPQHF
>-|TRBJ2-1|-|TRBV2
TGTGGTGGATCGGGAGAGGGTTCCTACAATGAGCAGTTCTTC
CGGSGEGSYNEQFF
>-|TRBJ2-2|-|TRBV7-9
TGTGCCAGCGTAACCACGGAGGGGACCGGGGAGCTGTTTTTT
CASVTTEGTGELFF
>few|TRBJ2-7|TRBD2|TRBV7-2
TGTGCCAGCAGCGTAAGCGGGGCGTTGTTGGACGAGCAGTACTTC
CASSVSGALLDEQYF
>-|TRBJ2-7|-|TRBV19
TGTGCCAGTAGTATAACGCTAAACAGGGACCGAAGCTTCTACGAGCAGTACTTC
CASSITLNRDRSFYEQYF
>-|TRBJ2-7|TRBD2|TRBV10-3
TGTGCCATCGTAAGAAAGGGAGGGATCGGCTACGAGCAGTACTTC
CAIVRKGGIGYEQYF